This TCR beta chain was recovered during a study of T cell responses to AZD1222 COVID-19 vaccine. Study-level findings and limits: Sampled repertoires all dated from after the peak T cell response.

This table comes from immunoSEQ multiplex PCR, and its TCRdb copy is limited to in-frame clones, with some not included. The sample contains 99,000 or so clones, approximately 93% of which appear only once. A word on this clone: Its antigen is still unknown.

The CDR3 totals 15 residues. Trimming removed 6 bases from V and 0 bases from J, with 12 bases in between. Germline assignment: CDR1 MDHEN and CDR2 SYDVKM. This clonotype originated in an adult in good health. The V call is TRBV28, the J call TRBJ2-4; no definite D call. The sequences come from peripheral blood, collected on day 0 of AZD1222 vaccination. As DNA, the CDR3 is TGTGCCAGCAGCCCGCACCACATAGCCAAAAACATTCAGTACTTC. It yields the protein CASSPHHIAKNIQYF.